This T cell receptor (beta chain) was documented in a study of beta chain features in type 1 diabetes (dated by TCRdb to between 2018 and 2020). At the level of the whole study: Mean age, gender distribution, total cell number and subset yield were not different between patients and healthy donors. A total of roughly 98,000,000 sorted cells were examined across all samples, and RNA yield correlated strongly with the number of cells per subset. In the study, recently diagnosed type 1 diabetes patients and matched healthy donors were compared on the TCRB repertoires of their sorted circulating CD4+ T cell subsets. Naive and central memory subsets were obtained from all 30 or so donors, but regulatory and stem cell-like memory subsets were isolated from only 8 patients and about eight healthy donors.

The High Capacity cDNA Reverse Transcription Kit was used to reverse transcribe all of the isolated RNA, meaning that expressed TCRB transcripts were what got sequenced. Deep immunoSEQ sequencing was performed on naive, central memory and regulatory T cell samples, with an average of approximately 4 million total reads per sample. After sorted cells were lysed in RLT buffer, RNA was extracted with DNase-treated RNeasy Micro or Mini kits, with the choice depending on cell number. To prevent cross-contamination, every cell subset was processed on its own, while patient and healthy donor samples were processed together. The immunoSEQ multiplex PCR was used to amplify TCRB sequences from cDNA, yielding 87-bp fragments that span the CDR3 region. The amplicons were sequenced using the Illumina HiSeq platform. Per the source publication's procedure: Synthetic template baselines were used to correct PCR bias computationally, reads within Hamming distance 2 were collapsed, and singletons that could not be merged were discarded. Reads were aligned against IMGT to assign V, D and J genes, CDR3 length and insertions or deletions at six rearrangement sites. Within each subset, clonotype counts were normalized to sorted cell number, and only after that were true diversity and Gini coefficients computed with the tcR R package. The overlap coefficient, calculated on TCRB nucleotide sequences, was used to quantify repertoire sharing. Out-of-frame TCRB sequences from naive cells were analyzed as a proxy for the pre-selection repertoire. Imported from immuneACCESS, the table was reduced by TCRdb to in-frame sequences with V and J called. These copies leave out some clones; in studies compared against another copy, an unresolved V gene accounts for under half, and the cause of the remainder is not known. The DNA gave D and trimming, while V, J and clone size come from that table. Counted in this sample were about 640,000 clones; approximately 13% of them appeared once. Over 0.1% of the sample is held by the ten biggest clonotypes.

What the research found in general, with its limitations: Because cDNA was sequenced instead of genomic DNA, highly expressing activated cells could be over-represented, though the groups showed no difference in activation or CD3 levels. Shorter templates might be favored by PCR, yet because patient and control samples were amplified and corrected together, any such skew would affect both groups equally. Because the HLA sub-analyses included only small numbers of individuals, any influence of HLA type on TCRB rearrangement was left unresolved. Naive, central memory and regulatory TCRB repertoires appeared to be more similar among patients than among healthy donors. Patients with type 1 diabetes made fewer insertions and deleted more nucleotides at VDJ recombination sites, implying thymic rearrangement abnormalities. A moderate but significant shortening of TCRB CDR3 length was observed in type 1 diabetes patients in all four CD4+ subsets.

As regards this clone: The antigen it binds to is not known. One base away there is no much larger clone; base qualities are not given. The same CDR3 can be traced to other DNA sequences in this sample.

The CDR3 starts with the cysteine, ends with the phenylalanine, and has 13 residues. Of all the DNA, just the CDR3 is kept, 39 bases in frame from base 1. CDR1 and CDR2 are drawn from the germline V gene (reference sequence): LNHDA, SQIVND. Here V drops 9 bases and J drops 5 bases, and the junction holds 9 bases not matched to any gene. From each donor, a single peripheral blood sample of around 120 mL on average was drawn into heparinised tubes. A BD FACSAria II was used to sort naive, central memory, regulatory and stem cell-like memory CD4+ T cells with a panel that included CD45RO, CCR7, CD25, CD127, CD95 and CD27. Purity was above 98% for every sorted population. PBMCs were isolated right away by Lymphoprep density gradient centrifugation and were stained directly, without culture. So that batch effects would be minimized, each experiment stained and sorted samples in pairs, pairing one healthy donor with one patient.

The sequence joins TRBV19 to TRBJ1-2; 7 of the junction bases match TRBD1. This TCR was sampled from a man aged 25-40 years with type 1 diabetes. Input material: naive CD4+ T cells from blood. Reading the label with the study, this specimen's cell subset or site is: true naive CD4+ T cells. The CDR3 reads as follows: CASSLGQPYGYTF. Here is the DNA: TGTGCCAGCTCTTTGGGACAGCCATATGGCTACACCTTC.